The source of this TCR beta chain is a study of a mutant IDH1 vaccine in newly diagnosed glioma. Generated by immunoSEQ multiplex PCR, the TCRdb table keeps only in-frame clones and is missing some. The sample lists about 83,000 clones; around nine tenths were seen once. Details on this clone: Its antigen is unknown.

The V gene's germline CDR1 is DFQATT and CDR2 SNEGSKA (reference sequence). This CDR3 has 11 residues. The V end was cut by 5 bases, the J end by 3 bases, with 7 bases between. As for time point: week 5, during vaccination. With topical imiquimod, each dose of the vaccine consisted of 300 ug of mutant IDH1 20-mer peptide. The chain has TRBV20-1 and TRBJ1-2, with no clear D. Sequenced material: PBMCs, taken from a glioma patient whose treatment included an IDH1 peptide vaccine. This TCR was sampled from a woman aged 45-65 years with glioma. Here the CDR3 reads CSAGEDYGYTF. In DNA form, the CDR3 reads TGCAGTGCTGGGGAGGACTATGGCTACACCTTC.